The 24 T cell receptor beta chains below come from one sample, sequenced in a study of T cell responses to AZD1222 COVID-19 vaccine (dated by TCRdb to the early 2020s). The intended sense of this specimen's time point label: baseline before first vaccination. This specimen's treatment or condition label, per the study, means: meningococcal conjugate vaccine given as trial control. The library was made by the immunoSEQ multiplex PCR assay. Imported from immuneACCESS, the table was reduced by TCRdb to in-frame sequences with V and J called. These copies leave out some clones; in studies compared against another copy, an unresolved V gene accounts for under half, and the cause of the remainder is not known. The sample profile shows tens of thousands of clones; 90% to 95% of them were found once. Of the sample, 5.2% falls within the top ten clones. Source: peripheral blood, taken on day 0 of MenACWY control vaccination. These receptors were collected from an adult in good health.

The gene calls are TRBV23-1 and TRBJ1-1, with D unresolved. TRBV23-1 is treated as an ORF (open reading frame) with a function not yet certain. This CDR3 has 14 residues. Trimming left V 2 bases short and J 4 bases short, with 11 bases between. Written as DNA, the CDR3 is TGCGCCAGCAGTCAAGTCGCCAGGTGCACTGAAGCTTTCTTT. Translated, it gives CASSQVARCTEAFF.

This clone was seen a handful of times. The rearrangement uses TRBV7-2 and TRBJ2-7; TRBD1 matches 9 bases. There are 15 residues in the CDR3. Germline CDR1 is SGHTA and CDR2 is FQGNSA. The J segment lost 4 bases and the V segment lost 1 base, leaving 5 bases of the junction unmatched. This CDR3 is CASSLVGTGIYEQYF. In DNA form, the CDR3 reads TGTGCCAGCAGCTTAGTCGGGACAGGGATTTACGAGCAGTACTTC.

The J gene is TRBJ2-7, the V gene TRBV11-2; D perhaps matches TRBD2 (5 bases). The CDR3 has 14 residues. Germline CDR1 is SGHAT and CDR2 is FQNNGV. Trimming shortened V by 2 bases and J by 3 bases, and 11 bases separated the two germline ends. In nucleotides, the CDR3 is TGTGCCAGCAGCTTAAGAGGGATGGACTACGAGCAGTACTTC. Encoded protein: CASSLRGMDYEQYF.

The chain employs TRBV29-1 and TRBJ2-5; the D gene is possibly TRBD1 (7 bases). The V end was cut by 7 bases, the J end by 4 bases, with 19 bases between. Germline V CDR1 and CDR2: SQVTM, ANQGSEA. This CDR3 is 14 amino acids long. The CDR3 is CSAAQTGRLETQYF. The CDR3 bases are TGCAGCGCCGCGCAGACAGGGAGGTTAGAGACCCAGTACTTC.

The chain combines TRBV11-1 with TRBJ2-3; no firm D call. This CDR3 has 13 residues. V was clipped by 0 bases and J by 4 bases, with 5 bases between them. The V gene's germline CDR1 is SGHAT and CDR2 FQDESV (reference sequence). This chain's CDR3 is CASSLANSDTQYF. CDR3 nucleotides: TGTGCCAGCAGCTTAGCTAACTCAGATACGCAGTATTTT. The variable domain in full, completed from reference TRBV11-1 and TRBJ2-3, reads EAEVAQSPRYKITEKSQAVAFWCDPISGHATLYWYRQILGQGPELLVQFQDESVVDDSQLPKDRFSAERLKGVDSTLKIQPAELGDSAMYLCASSLANSDTQYFGPGTRLTVL.

The chain employs TRBV28 and TRBJ1-2; 7 nucleotides agree with TRBD1. From germline, CDR1 is MDHEN and CDR2 SYDVKM. The CDR3 runs 14 residues. Unmatched junction bases numbered 3, after V lost 1 base and J lost 4 bases. CDR3 residues: CASSLSGGIYGYTF. The CDR3 nucleotides are TGTGCCAGCAGTTTATCAGGGGGGATCTATGGCTACACCTTC.

The chain recombines TRBV4-1 with TRBJ1-2, with D maybe TRBD1 (5 bases). Germline V gene data show CDR1 as MGHRA and CDR2 as YSYEKL. V lost 0 bases and J 4 bases, leaving 21 bases between the germline ends. CDR3 length: 18 amino acids. The CDR3 DNA sequence: TGCGCCAGCAGCCAAGATGGAGGCGTTCCGGGGGATTTCTATGGCTACACCTTC. As protein: CASSQDGGVPGDFYGYTF.

This clone was seen a single time. V gene TRBV2 combines with J gene TRBJ2-2; 11 positions match TRBD2. Unmatched junction bases numbered 11, after V lost 4 bases and J lost 7 bases. The germline V gene encodes CDR1 SNHLY and CDR2 FYNNEI. This CDR3 contains 17 residues. Here the CDR3 DNA reads TGTGCCAGCAGTGGGGTAGCGGGAGGGCCCCGTGGCGGGGAGCTGTTTTTT. This gives the protein CASSGVAGGPRGGELFF.

The sample holds one count of this clone. The chain employs TRBV6-5 and TRBJ1-1; 9 nucleotides agree with TRBD1. The germline V gene has CDR1 MNHEY and CDR2 SVGAGI. The ends lost 5 bases at V and 5 bases at J; junction bases unmatched: 9. The CDR3 runs 15 residues. CDR3 residues: CASSPVTGGRTEAFF. The CDR3 region has the DNA TGTGCCAGCAGTCCCGTAACAGGGGGCCGGACTGAAGCTTTCTTT.

The chain uses TRBV19 and TRBJ1-4; 9 positions agree with TRBD1. Germline-derived CDR1 and CDR2 are LNHDA and SQIVND (reference sequence). V was pared by 6 bases and J by 8 bases, with 19 bases of the junction left unmatched. The CDR3 runs to 18 residues. The CDR3, as DNA: TGTGCCAGTAGCTTCCGGAGGGACAGGGTCGGGAAGGAAGAAAAACTGTTTTTT. Protein product: CASSFRRDRVGKEEKLFF.

As DNA, the CDR3 is TGCGCCAGCAGCCAAGATACCTCGGGACAGGGCTATGGCTACACCTTC. Amino acid sequence: CASSQDTSGQGYGYTF. This chain connects TRBV4-3 to TRBJ1-2; 9 nucleotides agree with TRBD1. Germline CDR1 and CDR2: LGHNA and YSLEER. V lost 0 bases, J lost 4 bases, and 6 bases stayed unmatched. The CDR3 contains 16 residues.

This chain uses TRBV7-9 with TRBJ1-3; D gene unclear. Looked up from germline, CDR1 is SEHNR and CDR2 is FQNEAQ (reference sequence). This CDR3 is built from 14 residues. The V end was cut by 0 bases, the J end by 4 bases, with 7 bases between. The CDR3 protein is CASSLALDGNTIYF. The CDR3 DNA reads as TGTGCCAGCAGCTTAGCGTTGGACGGAAACACCATATATTTT.

The rearrangement links TRBV2 to TRBJ1-5; D possibly corresponds to TRBD1 (5 bases). Germline V gene sequence: CDR1 SNHLY, CDR2 FYNNEI. The CDR3 is 13 amino acids. Trimming stripped 6 bases from V and 1 base from J, with 7 bases between. CDR3 sequence: CASRGDSNQPQHF. The DNA for the CDR3 is TGTGCCAGCAGGGGGGACAGCAATCAGCCCCAGCATTTT.

CDR3 region: CASTTGTPNTEAFF. In nucleotides, the CDR3 is TGTGCCAGCACTACGGGGACACCGAACACTGAAGCTTTCTTT. This chain links TRBV6-5 with TRBJ1-1, with D perhaps matching TRBD1 (6 bases). From germline, CDR1 is MNHEY and CDR2 SVGAGI. Trimming cost V 7 bases and J 1 base, with 13 bases left between them. CDR3 length: 14 amino acids.

This sequence joins TRBV5-1 and TRBJ2-5; 8 positions agree with TRBD1. CDR1 and CDR2 (germline): SGHRS, YFSETQ. CDR3 length: 15 residues. Losses at the gene ends were 2 bases for V and 3 bases for J; bases not matched to a gene: 6. CDR3 DNA sequence: TGCGCCAGCAGCTTAGGCCCGACAGGGGAAGAGACCCAGTACTTC. It yields the protein CASSLGPTGEETQYF. The full variable domain, in which reference TRBV5-1 and TRBJ2-5 provide the parts outside the CDR3, is KAGVTQTPRYLIKTRGQQVTLSCSPISGHRSVSWYQQTPGQGLQFLFEYFSETQRNKGNFPGRFSGRQFSNSRSEMNVSTLELGDSALYLCASSLGPTGEETQYFGPGTRLLVL.

V usage is TRBV27 and J usage is TRBJ1-5; 7 bases fit TRBD1. Germline-derived CDR1 and CDR2 are MNHEY and SMNVEV (reference sequence). V lost 5 bases, J lost 2 bases, and 15 bases stayed unmatched. This CDR3 is built from 18 residues. CDR3 sequence: CASSPLKGTQGGNQPQHF. The CDR3 DNA follows: TGTGCCAGCAGTCCGCTAAAAGGGACCCAGGGGGGCAATCAGCCCCAGCATTTT.

CDR3 loop: CASSISQGGTSGYGYTF. CDR3 nucleotide sequence: TGTGCCAGTAGTATCTCACAGGGAGGAACAAGTGGATATGGCTACACCTTC. This chain uses TRBV19 with TRBJ1-2, with D possibly matching TRBD1 (6 bases). V shed 3 bases and J shed 5 bases, with 22 bases lying between them. This CDR3 is 17 amino acids long. Germline lookup yields CDR1 LNHDA and CDR2 SQIVND (reference sequence).

This rearrangement joins TRBV20-1 to TRBJ2-5; D may be TRBD1 (5 bases). Germline-derived CDR1 and CDR2 are DFQATT and SNEGSKA (reference sequence). Deletions cut 3 bases from V and 7 bases from J, with 6 bases between. CDR3 length equals 10 residues. The CDR3: CSASRGTQYF. The DNA for the CDR3 is TGCAGTGCTAGTAGGGGGACCCAGTACTTC.

This rearrangement joins TRBV2 to TRBJ2-5, with D perhaps matching TRBD2 (5 bases). From germline, CDR1 is SNHLY and CDR2 FYNNEI. V was cut by 8 bases and J by 3 bases, with 13 bases left in between. There are 13 residues in the CDR3. CDR3 nucleotide sequence: TGTGCCAGCGGAGGAGGCCTTAAAGAGACCCAGTACTTC. Translated: CASGGGLKETQYF.

The chain couples TRBV7-9 to TRBJ1-1; D remains ambiguous. Per germline, CDR1 SEHNR and CDR2 FQNEAQ (reference sequence). The ends were cut back, 4 bases at V and 5 bases at J, with 14 bases in the middle. The CDR3 contains 14 residues. In nucleotides, the CDR3 is TGTGCCAGCAGCTCTCAGGCTTCGGAAACTGAAGCTTTCTTT. Residues: CASSSQASETEAFF.

The V call is TRBV2, the J call TRBJ2-5, with D perhaps assigned TRBD1 or TRBD2 (5 bases each). This CDR3 comprises 13 residues. Trimming took off 6 bases at V and 2 bases at J, with 10 bases between the two ends. Germline V gene data show CDR1 as SNHLY and CDR2 as FYNNEI. CDR3 protein: CASRGEPQETQYF. In nucleotides, the CDR3 is TGTGCCAGCAGGGGGGAACCGCAAGAGACCCAGTACTTC.

With respect to this clone: This sample includes further DNA sequences coding for the same CDR3. The chain recombines TRBV19 with TRBJ1-5; tentative D call: TRBD1 (5 bases). Trimming left V 5 bases short and J 4 bases short, with 12 bases between. The CDR3 sequence is 14 residues long. Germline CDR1 reads LNHDA; CDR2 reads SQIVND (reference sequence). The CDR3 protein is CASSGTGENQPQHF. The CDR3 nucleotides are TGTGCCAGTAGTGGGACCGGGGAGAATCAGCCCCAGCATTTT.

The J gene is TRBJ1-2, the V gene TRBV27, with no clear D. The CDR3 runs to 16 residues. Germline CDR1 reads MNHEY; CDR2 reads SMNVEV (reference sequence). Trimming removed 6 bases from V and 4 bases from J, with 21 bases in between. The CDR3 sequence is CASSPSSARPFYGYTF. The CDR3 bases are TGTGCCAGCAGCCCAAGTTCGGCCCGCCCGTTCTATGGCTACACCTTC.

This chain connects TRBV28 to TRBJ2-6, with unresolved D. Trimming stripped 1 base from V and 0 bases from J, with 4 bases between. The CDR3 is 15 amino acids. CDR1 MDHEN and CDR2 SYDVKM come from the germline V gene. CDR3 sequence reads: CASSLYSSGANVLTF. The CDR3 DNA reads TGTGCCAGCAGTTTATACAGCTCTGGGGCCAACGTCCTGACTTTC.